This T cell receptor beta chain was obtained from a study of T cells after yellow fever vaccination. General observations from the study: Relatively few clonotypes were ones that appeared in both CD4 and CD8 compartments.

The CDR3 is 14 residues long. Trimming took off 5 bases at V and 1 base at J, with 9 bases between the two ends. Germline V gene lookup returns CDR1 SGHVS and CDR2 FQNEAQ. This clonotype occurred a few times. No antigen is known for it. Template switching by 5'RACE produced TCR cDNA, adding a universal primer site and UMIs. TCRdb ran MiXCR on the 5' RACE reads and lists one entry per CDR3 protein. The table records about 170,000 distinct CDR3 sequences, about 10% of them present only once. The chain employs TRBV7-8 and TRBJ1-5; D not certain. The sequence came from a man between 18 and 35 years old who received the YFV17D yellow fever vaccine. The sample consisted of CD8+ T cells sorted from PBMCs, taken 15 days after the yellow fever booster vaccination. The CDR3 DNA follows: TGTGCCAGCAGCCTTACAGTGAGCAATCAGCCCCAGCATTTT. Protein product: CASSLTVSNQPQHF.